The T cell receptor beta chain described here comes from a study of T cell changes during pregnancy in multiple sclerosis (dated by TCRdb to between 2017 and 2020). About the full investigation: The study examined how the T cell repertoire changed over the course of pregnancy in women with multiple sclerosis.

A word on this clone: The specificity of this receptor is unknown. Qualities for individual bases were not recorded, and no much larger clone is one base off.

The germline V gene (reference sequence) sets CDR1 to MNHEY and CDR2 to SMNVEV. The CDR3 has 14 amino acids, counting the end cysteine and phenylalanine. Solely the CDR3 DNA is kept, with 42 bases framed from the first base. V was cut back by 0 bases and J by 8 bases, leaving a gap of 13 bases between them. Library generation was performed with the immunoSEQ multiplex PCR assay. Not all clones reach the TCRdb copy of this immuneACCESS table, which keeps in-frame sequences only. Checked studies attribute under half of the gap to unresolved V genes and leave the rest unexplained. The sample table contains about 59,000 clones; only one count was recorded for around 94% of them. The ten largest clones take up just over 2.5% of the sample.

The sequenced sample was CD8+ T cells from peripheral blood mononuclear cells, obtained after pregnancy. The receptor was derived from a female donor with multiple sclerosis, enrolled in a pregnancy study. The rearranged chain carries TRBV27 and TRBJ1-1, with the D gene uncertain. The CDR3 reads CASSLSRPVQEAFF. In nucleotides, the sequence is TGTGCCAGCAGTTTATCGCGCCCGGTCCAAGAAGCTTTCTTT.